The 20 T cell receptor beta chains presented below share a single source sample, sequenced in a study of cytomegalovirus exposure and HLA in healthy donors. Researchers ran the PCR with 60 Vbeta and 13 Jbeta primers. TCRdb's table, derived via immunoSEQ multiplex PCR, lists solely in-frame clones and lacks some. The data contain fewer than 200,000 clones, around four fifths of them singletons. Material for sequencing was PBMCs. These receptors were collected from a woman in her 50s in good health and CMV-seronegative.

This clone was counted between two and nine times. The CDR3 region has the DNA TGCGCCAGCAGTGATCCCGGACAGGGCCATGGCAATGAGCAGTTCTTC. Its protein is CASSDPGQGHGNEQFF. This chain uses TRBV10-2 with TRBJ2-1; TRBD1 matches at 8 bases. CDR1 and CDR2 from the germline V gene are WSHSY and SAAADI. V shed 3 bases and J 6 bases; nucleotides not matched to a gene: 10. The CDR3 sequence is 16 residues long.

V and J are TRBV10-3 and TRBJ1-6; TRBD1 matches 7 bases. The V segment lost 0 bases and the J segment 6 bases; nucleotides outside the gene matches: 11. CDR3 length: 18 amino acids. Germline CDR1 reads ENHRY; CDR2 reads SYGVKD. CDR3 protein: CAISESRVGGSFNSPLHF. CDR3 sequence (DNA): TGTGCCATCAGTGAGTCGAGGGTAGGGGGCAGTTTTAATTCACCCCTCCACTTT.

The chain carries TRBV7-3 and TRBJ2-6, with 9 bases that match TRBD1. J lost 4 bases, V lost 5 bases, and 6 bases had no gene match. Germline CDR1 SGHTA, CDR2 FQGTGA. This CDR3 comprises 16 residues. The CDR3 is CASSRGQGGGANVLTF. The DNA for the CDR3 is TGTGCCAGCAGCCGGGGACAGGGTGGGGGGGCCAACGTCCTGACTTTC.

The chain employs TRBV6-6 and TRBJ2-7; possibly TRBD2 for D (6 bases). The CDR3 is 14 residues long. CDR1 and CDR2 from the germline V gene are MNHNY and SVGAGI (reference sequence). Trimming stripped 0 bases from V and 0 bases from J, with 6 bases between. Here the CDR3 reads CASSYSEGSYEQYF. CDR3 bases: TGTGCCAGCAGTTACTCGGAGGGCTCCTACGAGCAGTACTTC.

This clone was seen just once. This sequence joins TRBV5-8 and TRBJ2-7; TRBD1 agrees at 8 bases. After removal of 1 base from V and 5 bases from J, the junction contained 14 bases not matched to a gene. Per the germline V gene, CDR1 is SGHTS and CDR2 is YDEGEE. This CDR3 spans 17 amino acids. The CDR3 sequence: CASSLWAPGTGLDEQYF. The CDR3 DNA sequence: TGTGCCAGCAGCTTGTGGGCACCAGGGACAGGTCTTGACGAGCAGTACTTC.

The rearrangement uses TRBV13 and TRBJ2-2; possibly TRBD1 for D (5 bases). Trimming took 2 bases from V and 2 from J, leaving 12 bases between them. Germline V CDR1 and CDR2: PRHDT, FYEKMQ (reference sequence). The CDR3 totals 16 residues. Here the CDR3 reads CASSLNTGSNTGELFF. CDR3 coding DNA: TGTGCCAGCAGCTTAAACACAGGCAGCAACACCGGGGAGCTGTTTTTT.

The chain joins TRBV2 to TRBJ2-7, with 7 positions matching TRBD2. Germline trimming cut 8 bases from V and 6 bases from J; bases unmatched to any gene: 22. The CDR3 covers 17 residues. CDR1 and CDR2 (germline): SNHLY, FYNNEI. The CDR3 nucleotides are TGTGCCAGCCGGCAGCGGGGAATTATTCTCGTGGAAGGCGAGCAGTACTTC. Its translation: CASRQRGIILVEGEQYF.

CDR3 bases: TGCAGCGTCACTGCCGGGACAGTGAGGTACGAGCAGTACTTC. It encodes CSVTAGTVRYEQYF. The rearrangement links TRBV29-1 to TRBJ2-7; the match to TRBD1 covers 7 bases. CDR3 length: 14 amino acids. Looked up from germline, CDR1 is SQVTM and CDR2 is ANQGSEA. After removal of 6 bases from V and 4 bases from J, the junction contained 12 bases not matched to a gene.

In this sample, this clone turned up once. The chain couples TRBV5-6 to TRBJ1-2; D is possibly TRBD1 (6 bases). Trimming left V 4 bases short and J 4 bases short, with 14 bases between. The CDR3 has 14 residues. Germline V gene data show CDR1 as SGHDT and CDR2 as YYEEEE. The CDR3 DNA sequence: TGTGCCAGCAGCGGAGGCACAGGGATCTATGGCTACACCTTC. Translation gives CASSGGTGIYGYTF.

The V gene is TRBV4-2, the J gene TRBJ1-4; 7 nucleotides match TRBD1. Germline CDR1 LGHNA, CDR2 YNFKEQ. CDR3 length equals 16 residues. V shed 2 bases and J 7 bases; nucleotides not matched to a gene: 10. CDR3 sequence reads: CASSQSHRGFGEKLFF. The CDR3 DNA reads as TGTGCCAGCAGCCAATCCCACAGGGGTTTCGGTGAAAAACTGTTTTTT.

The rearrangement links TRBV2 to TRBJ1-2, with D maybe TRBD1 (5 bases). V lost 7 bases, J lost 5 bases, and 11 bases lay in between. CDR3 length: 12 amino acids. CDR1 SNHLY and CDR2 FYNNEI come from the germline V gene. CDR3: CASTSAGYGYTF. In DNA form, the CDR3 reads TGTGCCAGCACCTCGGCAGGGTATGGCTACACCTTC.

This sequence joins TRBV6-5 and TRBJ2-7; D ambiguous. The CDR3 loop spans 13 amino acids. V gave up 8 bases and J gave up 2 bases, with 13 bases separating them. Looked up from germline, CDR1 is MNHEY and CDR2 is SVGAGI. CDR3 bases: TGTGCCAGCGGCTCCGGGTCTACCTACGAGCAGTACTTC. It is translated as CASGSGSTYEQYF.

The J gene is TRBJ2-5, the V gene TRBV9, with D possibly matching TRBD2 (6 bases). The CDR3 contains 13 residues. Trimming shortened V by 0 bases and J by 5 bases, and 8 bases separated the two germline ends. Germline assignment: CDR1 SGDLS and CDR2 YYNGEE. DNA for the CDR3: TGTGCCAGCAGCGTAGCCGGGAGTGAGACCCAGTACTTC. Protein sequence: CASSVAGSETQYF.

This chain joins TRBV30 and TRBJ2-1, with 10 bases that match TRBD2. Germline loops: CDR1 GTSNPN, CDR2 SVGIG (reference sequence). There are 15 residues in the CDR3. V lost 5 bases and J lost 3; bases outside the gene matches: 7. This CDR3 reads CAWGGLARDYNEQFF. DNA for the CDR3: TGTGCCTGGGGGGGACTAGCGAGAGACTACAATGAGCAGTTCTTC.

CDR3 nucleotides: TGTGCCAGCAGTTTATCGCCGAGGGGGTCAGGATATGGCTACACCTTC. Protein product: CASSLSPRGSGYGYTF. The chain combines TRBV28 with TRBJ1-2; D possibly corresponds to TRBD1 (6 bases). The CDR3 sequence is 16 residues long. V lost 1 base and J 5 bases, leaving 17 bases between the germline ends. Germline-derived CDR1 and CDR2 are MDHEN and SYDVKM.

This clone was observed a few times. The rearrangement uses TRBV4-3 and TRBJ2-1; TRBD1 agrees at 11 bases. Germline values: CDR1 LGHNA, CDR2 YSLEER. V gave up 0 bases and J gave up 0 bases; unmatched junction bases: 13. The CDR3 is 21 residues long. The CDR3 nucleotides read TGCGCCAGCAGCCAAGATGATTTAGGGACAGGGGGTTATAGCTCCTACAATGAGCAGTTCTTC. This translates into CASSQDDLGTGGYSSYNEQFF.

As regards this clone: At one end the junction does not follow the germline gene, possibly because of a read error. The same CDR3 is also encoded by other DNA sequences in this sample. The chain links TRBV6-1 to TRBJ1-2; tentative D call: TRBD1 (6 bases). CDR3 length equals 13 residues. Germline CDR1 is MNHNS and CDR2 is SASEGT. The DNA for the CDR3 is TGTGCCAGCAGCGAAGGACAGTACTATGGCTACACCTTC. Translating gives CASSEGQYYGYTF.

The genes are TRBV5-4 and TRBJ2-7; perhaps TRBD2 as D (5 bases). V was cut by 3 bases and J by 2 bases, with 12 bases left in between. The CDR3 has 14 amino acids. Per the germline V gene, CDR1 is SGHNT and CDR2 is YYREEE (reference sequence). The CDR3 nucleotides are TGTGCCAGCAGCTCCGGACGAGGGCCCTACGAGCAGTACTTC. Translating it yields CASSSGRGPYEQYF.

The chain carries TRBV7-6 and TRBJ2-3; D ambiguous. The CDR3 covers 14 residues. The V end lost 5 bases, the J end lost 5 bases, and 14 bases lay between the germline ends. Germline V gene sequence: CDR1 SGHVS, CDR2 FNYEAQ. The CDR3 reads CASSPRVIGDTQYF. CDR3 sequence (DNA): TGTGCCAGCAGCCCCCGGGTGATTGGAGATACGCAGTATTTT.

The V call is TRBV6-5, the J call TRBJ1-2, with D perhaps matching TRBD1 (5 bases). The CDR3 sequence is 13 residues long. From germline, CDR1 is MNHEY and CDR2 SVGAGI. V shed 2 bases and J shed 13 bases, with 17 bases lying between them. As DNA, the CDR3 is TGTGCCAGCAGTTACAGTGACCAGGGTCGTGGCACCTTC. As protein: CASSYSDQGRGTF.